The table lists the clone carrying this T cell receptor (beta chain) with a count of one. Germline values: CDR1 SEHNR, CDR2 FQNEAQ (reference sequence). The CDR3 covers 16 residues. Trimming removed 3 bases at V and 1 base at J, with 15 bases between. These data come from a study of control samples from healthy donors and cancer patients. Measured with immunoSEQ multiplex PCR; TCRdb has only the in-frame clones, and not every one. The sample contains roughly 120,000 clones, about 89% of which appear only once. Sequenced sample: blood. This clonotype originated in a woman between 45 and 65 years old in good health. The rearrangement uses TRBV7-9 and TRBJ2-5; the D is unclear. CDR3 coding DNA: TGTGCCAGCAGCTTCTTGAGACGGCTACCCCAAGAGACCCAGTACTTC. It specifies CASSFLRRLPQETQYF.